This is a list of T cell receptor beta chains from one sample in a study of shared clonotypes between healthy human individuals. Method: immunoSEQ multiplex PCR; TCRdb's copy keeps in-frame clones and lacks some. Here the sample spans around 500,000 clones, around four fifths being singletons. Sequencing was carried out using PBMCs. These receptors were taken from a woman in her forties in good health. Some clones in this sample may be carry-over from other donors' samples. The CDR3 runs from the conserved cysteine through the conserved F or W. A D gene is named only where the DNA matches it firmly. Clone size is shown for a subset of rows, as once, few, many or a class of expanded clone.

d_call j_call v_call clone_size cdr3_aa cdr3_nt
NA TRBJ2-7 TRBV4-2 NA CASSQVGRSWGYEQYF TGTGCCAGCAGCCAAGTCGGCAGGTCCTGGGGCTACGAGCAGTACTTC
NA TRBJ2-7 TRBV28 NA CASSLRGFSSIYEQYF TGTGCCAGCAGTTTAAGGGGTTTTTCCTCCATCTACGAGCAGTACTTC
TRBD1 TRBJ2-2 TRBV5-1 NA CASSFNGQGNTGELFF TGCGCCAGCAGCTTTAATGGACAGGGGAACACCGGGGAGCTGTTTTTT
NA TRBJ1-2 TRBV5-1 NA CASSLQTDFYGYTF TGCGCCAGCAGCCTGCAGACGGATTTTTATGGCTACACCTTC
NA TRBJ2-7 TRBV2 NA CASRKDSLSSYEQYF TGTGCCAGCAGGAAGGACAGTCTGAGCTCCTACGAGCAGTACTTC
TRBD1 TRBJ2-3 TRBV19 few CASSTTGVGDTQYF TGTGCCAGTAGTACAACAGGGGTTGGGGATACGCAGTATTTT
TRBD2 TRBJ2-1 TRBV9 NA CASSVATGLAGGNEQFF TGTGCCAGCAGCGTAGCTACAGGGCTAGCGGGAGGCAATGAGCAGTTCTTC
TRBD2 TRBJ2-7 TRBV9 NA CASSPHVGGSSHEQYF TGTGCCAGCAGCCCCCATGTGGGCGGGAGTAGCCACGAGCAGTACTTC
TRBD1 TRBJ2-3 TRBV10-3 NA CATGTGNTDTQYF TGTGCCACCGGGACAGGGAATACAGATACGCAGTATTTT
NA TRBJ2-7 TRBV28 NA CASSFTLRGSYEQYF TGTGCCAGCAGTTTCACCCTTAGGGGCTCCTACGAGCAGTACTTC
TRBD2 TRBJ2-1 TRBV11-2 NA CASSLGTSGYSYNEQFF TGTGCCAGCAGCTTAGGCACTAGCGGGTATTCCTACAATGAGCAGTTCTTC
TRBD1 TRBJ1-5 TRBV27 NA CASSQGAIQPQHF TGTGCCAGCAGCCAGGGGGCTATTCAGCCCCAGCATTTT
NA TRBJ2-2 TRBV30 few CAWGQRVDGELFF TGTGCCTGGGGACAGAGGGTTGACGGGGAGCTGTTTTTT
TRBD1 TRBJ2-7 TRBV6-1 once CASSEAPLSGTGDNEQYF TGTGCCAGCAGTGAAGCTCCCCTCTCCGGGACAGGGGACAACGAGCAGTACTTC
NA TRBJ2-3 TRBV2 NA CASSEMGRASTDTQYF TGTGCCAGCAGTGAAATGGGCCGGGCGAGCACAGATACGCAGTATTTT
TRBD2 TRBJ2-1 TRBV4-1 NA CASSPTSGRAGNEQFF TGCGCCAGCAGCCCTACTAGCGGGAGGGCCGGGAATGAGCAGTTCTTC
TRBD2 TRBJ2-1 TRBV28 NA CASNPRTSGHHNEQFF TGTGCCAGCAATCCCAGGACTAGCGGGCACCACAATGAGCAGTTCTTC
NA TRBJ1-5 TRBV13 NA CASSLGQVKYSNQPQHF TGTGCCAGCAGCTTAGGACAGGTTAAATATAGCAATCAGCCCCAGCATTTT
NA TRBJ1-1 TRBV4-3 few CASSHIMDTNTEAFF TGCGCCAGCAGCCATATCATGGACACGAACACTGAAGCTTTCTTT
NA TRBJ1-2 TRBV28 NA CASRSLGNYGYTF TGTGCCAGCAGATCGCTAGGGAACTATGGCTACACCTTC
TRBD1 TRBJ2-5 TRBV5-1 NA CASSWGQSNPIQETQYF TGCGCCAGCAGCTGGGGACAGAGCAACCCAATCCAAGAGACCCAGTACTTC
NA TRBJ2-3 TRBV19 NA CASSPSMQVTDTQYF TGTGCCAGTAGTCCCTCGATGCAGGTTACAGATACGCAGTATTTT
NA TRBJ2-1 TRBV15 once CATSRTDRSYNEQFF TGTGCCACCAGCAGGACAGACCGCTCCTACAATGAGCAGTTCTTC
TRBD2 TRBJ2-3 TRBV7-2 NA CASSSGSGLLDTQYF TGTGCCAGCAGCTCGGGTAGCGGGTTGCTAGATACGCAGTATTTT
NA TRBJ2-7 TRBV11-2 NA CASSLSGRAYEQYF TGTGCCAGCAGCTTATCGGGCAGGGCCTACGAGCAGTACTTC
TRBD1 TRBJ2-1 TRBV7-2 NA CASSFLGQGPGNEQFF TGTGCCAGCAGCTTCCTCGGACAGGGGCCAGGCAATGAGCAGTTCTTC
TRBD1 TRBJ2-1 TRBV29-1 NA CSAGTVNYNEQFF TGCAGCGCCGGGACAGTGAACTACAATGAGCAGTTCTTC
NA TRBJ2-7 TRBV4-1 NA CASSQVEGGGPYF TGCGCCAGCAGCCAAGTGGAAGGGGGAGGGCCGTACTTC
TRBD1 TRBJ1-2 TRBV11-3 NA CASSNWDRGRNYGYTF TGTGCCAGCAGCAACTGGGACAGGGGGCGAAACTATGGCTACACCTTC
NA TRBJ2-7 TRBV27 many CASSSGGASYEQYF TGTGCCAGCAGTTCGGGGGGCGCATCCTACGAGCAGTACTTC
TRBD2 TRBJ2-5 TRBV29-1 NA CSVGGGGETQYF TGCAGCGTTGGCGGGGGAGGTGAGACCCAGTACTTC
NA TRBJ1-5 TRBV2 few CASSMTGVGTGAQPQHF TGTGCCAGCAGTATGACCGGAGTGGGGACTGGGGCTCAGCCCCAGCATTTT
TRBD1 TRBJ2-7 TRBV6-6 NA CASRFTGGVEQYF TGTGCCAGCAGATTCACAGGGGGCGTCGAGCAGTACTTC
NA TRBJ2-5 TRBV7-8 NA CASSDLGRQETQYF TGTGCCAGCAGCGACCTCGGGCGCCAAGAGACCCAGTACTTC
NA TRBJ2-7 TRBV11-2 few CASSLLRGDYSYEQYF TGTGCCAGCAGCTTACTTCGGGGCGATTACTCCTACGAGCAGTACTTC
TRBD2 TRBJ2-3 TRBV29-1 once CSVEGGEGNTDTQYF TGCAGCGTTGAGGGCGGGGAGGGGAACACAGATACGCAGTATTTT
NA TRBJ1-4 TRBV19 NA CASSIESRRGEKLFF TGTGCCAGTAGTATAGAGTCTCGCCGGGGTGAAAAACTGTTTTTT
TRBD2 TRBJ2-7 TRBV30 NA CAWRLAGDLEQYF TGTGCCTGGCGACTAGCGGGAGACCTCGAGCAGTACTTC
NA TRBJ1-2 TRBV7-9 NA CASSLALGGNGYTF TGTGCCAGCAGCTTAGCTCTGGGTGGGAATGGCTACACCTTC
TRBD1 TRBJ2-7 TRBV28 NA CASSPPQGVPYEQYF TGTGCCAGCAGTCCCCCCCAGGGGGTACCCTACGAGCAGTACTTC